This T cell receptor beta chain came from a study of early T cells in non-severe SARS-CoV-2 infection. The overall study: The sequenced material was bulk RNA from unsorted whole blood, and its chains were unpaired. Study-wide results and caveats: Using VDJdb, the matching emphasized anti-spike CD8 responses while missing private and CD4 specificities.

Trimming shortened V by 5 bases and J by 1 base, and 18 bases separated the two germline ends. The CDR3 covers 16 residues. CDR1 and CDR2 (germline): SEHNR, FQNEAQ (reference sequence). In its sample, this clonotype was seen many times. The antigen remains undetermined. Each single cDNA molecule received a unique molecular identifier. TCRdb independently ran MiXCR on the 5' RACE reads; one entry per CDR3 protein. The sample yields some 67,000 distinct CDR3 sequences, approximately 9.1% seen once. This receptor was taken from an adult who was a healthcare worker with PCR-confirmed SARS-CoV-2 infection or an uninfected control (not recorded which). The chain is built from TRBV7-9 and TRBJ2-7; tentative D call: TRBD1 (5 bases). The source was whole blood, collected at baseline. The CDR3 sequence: CASSDPRTLTSYEQYF. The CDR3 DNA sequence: TGTGCCAGCAGCGACCCCCGGACACTAACTTCCTACGAGCAGTACTTC.